Below are 29 T cell receptor beta chains sequenced from a single sample in a study of CD4 and CD8 cells across lung adenocarcinoma regions. Via MiXCR, TCRdb re-called the PCR reads, giving one row per CDR3 protein. The table includes about 25,000 distinct CDR3 sequences, 53% detected once. The material sequenced was CD8+ T cells from the center of a lung tumor. Receptor source: a male donor with lung adenocarcinoma. The CD4 and CD8 labels of this study may be unreliable.

This clonotype was recorded many times. This chain connects TRBV28 to TRBJ2-1; 10 bases are a match to TRBD2. The CDR3 is made up of 16 amino acids. V trimming: 4 bases; J trimming: 8 bases; junction bases outside the gene matches: 11. The germline CDR1 and CDR2 sequences are MDHEN and SYDVKM. CDR3 region: CASSSPPSGGGHEQFF. The CDR3 DNA sequence: TGTGCCAGCAGTTCTCCACCGAGCGGGGGGGGGCATGAGCAGTTCTTC.

The chain links TRBV9 to TRBJ2-3, with a possible D match to TRBD2 (6 bases). V dropped 0 bases and J dropped 3 bases, with 14 bases sitting between them. This CDR3 is built from 16 residues. The germline gives CDR1 SGDLS, CDR2 YYNGEE. Here the CDR3 reads CASSVGTGVATDTQYF. Written as DNA, the CDR3 is TGTGCCAGCAGCGTAGGAACGGGGGTAGCGACAGATACGCAGTATTTT.

The J gene is TRBJ2-3, the V gene TRBV6-1; D remains unclear. Germline V gene lookup returns CDR1 MNHNS and CDR2 SASEGT. Trimming took 2 bases from V and 3 from J, leaving 9 bases between them. The CDR3 is 14 residues long. CDR3 region: CASSETVRTDTQYF. CDR3 bases: TGTGCCAGCAGTGAAACAGTGAGGACAGATACGCAGTATTTT.

The V gene is TRBV30, the J gene TRBJ2-3, with D maybe TRBD1 (6 bases). The tail of the sequence fits TRBJ2-7 better, so the J call may be wrong. The CDR3 contains 12 residues. Looked up from germline, CDR1 is GTSNPN and CDR2 is SVGIG (reference sequence). DNA of the CDR3: TGTGCCTGGGGGCAGGGGCAGGGCGAGCAGTACTTC. Translation gives CAWGQGQGEQYF.

Notes on this clonotype: An end of the junction differs from the germline gene, which may be a read error. The chain couples TRBV6-5 to TRBJ2-3; TRBD1 matches 7 bases. Germline CDR1 and CDR2: MNHEY and SVGAGI. This CDR3 has 16 residues. The CDR3 bases are TGTGCCAGCCGTTACTCGGGGCGCCGAGGGACAGATACGCAGTATTTC. Its translation is CASRYSGRRGTDTQYF.

In its sample, this clonotype was seen a few times. The chain couples TRBV3-1 to TRBJ1-1, with D possibly TRBD1 on 5 matching bases. The CDR3 spans 13 residues. Germline assignment: CDR1 LGHDT and CDR2 YNNKEL (reference sequence). V was trimmed by 4 bases and J by 3 bases, leaving 9 bases between them. CDR3 bases: TGTGCCAGCAGCCCCGACAGCGACACTGAAGCTTTCTTT. Its translation: CASSPDSDTEAFF.

The chain couples TRBV6-1 to TRBJ2-5, with D possibly TRBD2 on 7 matching bases. The DNA matches TRBJ2-3 better at its end, which makes the J call doubtful. Germline CDR1 and CDR2: MNHNS and SASEGT. The CDR3 is 17 residues long. The CDR3: CASSEGSGGGGQDTQYF. DNA of the CDR3: TGTGCCAGCAGTGAGGGGAGTGGGGGCGGGGGCCAAGATACGCAGTATTTT.

Points on this clonotype: A junction end diverges from the germline sequence, so it may reflect a read error. This chain uses TRBV10-1 with TRBJ2-3; 7 bases fit TRBD1. The CDR3 has 14 amino acids. CDR1 and CDR2 (germline): WNHNN, SYGVQD (reference sequence). The DNA of the CDR3 is TGCGCCGGCAGGGGGATGCGTGCCAAAGATACGCAGTACTTT. Translated: CAGRGMRAKDTQYF.

This clonotype came up many times. The chain joins TRBV6-2 or TRBV6-3 to TRBJ2-3, with 14 bases lining up with TRBD2. V lost 0 bases, J lost 7 bases, and 12 bases stayed unmatched. Germline V gene lookup returns CDR1 MNHEY and CDR2 SVGEGT. CDR3 length: 19 residues. The CDR3 here is CASSYSLGLAGGYGNTQYF. The CDR3, as DNA: TGTGCCAGCAGTTACTCGTTAGGACTAGCGGGAGGTTATGGGAATACGCAGTATTTT.

The chain joins TRBV13 to TRBJ1-2, with 8 bases lining up with TRBD1. The germline CDR1 and CDR2 sequences are PRHDT and FYEKMQ (reference sequence). The CDR3 length is 13 residues. Unmatched junction bases numbered 2, after V lost 5 bases and J lost 3 bases. CDR3 amino acids: CASSQDRDYGYTF. The CDR3 DNA follows: TGTGCCAGCAGCCAGGACAGGGACTATGGCTACACCTTC.

The table lists this clonotype with many counts. The J gene is TRBJ2-1, the V gene TRBV6-1, with D hard to call. The CDR3 is 13 residues long. Germline lookup yields CDR1 MNHNS and CDR2 SASEGT. V shed 3 bases and J shed 4 bases, with 7 bases lying between them. The CDR3 coding sequence is TGTGCCAGCAGTGAGCGACCGTACAATGAGCAGTTCTTC. It translates to CASSERPYNEQFF.

The CDR3 region has the DNA TGTGCCAGCAGCTGGGGGGGAGGGAACACAGATACGCAGTATTTT. This sequence encodes CASSWGGGNTDTQYF. This sequence joins TRBV6-1 and TRBJ2-2; 7 nucleotides match TRBD2. The end of the DNA fits TRBJ2-3 better, so the J call may be wrong. Germline V gene sequence: CDR1 MNHNS, CDR2 SASEGT. The CDR3 consists of 15 residues.

This clonotype turned up a few times. This sequence joins TRBV10-3 and TRBJ2-1; 13 nucleotides line up with TRBD2. The DNA end lines up better with TRBJ2-7; the J call may be wrong. Looked up from germline, CDR1 is ENHRY and CDR2 is SYGVKD. This CDR3 is built from 15 residues. CDR3: CAISTGTSGNYEQYF. In DNA form, the CDR3 reads TGTGCCATCAGTACTGGGACTAGCGGGAACTACGAGCAGTACTTC.

Comments on this clonotype: The missing conserved phenylalanine or tryptophan at the end of this CDR3 makes a read error likely. The chain couples TRBV6-1 to TRBJ2-1; D gene unclear. The germline V and J ends were trimmed by 5 bases and 8 bases, with 16 bases remaining between them. CDR3 length: 14 amino acids. Germline assignment: CDR1 MNHNS and CDR2 SASEGT. For the CDR3, the DNA is TGTGCCAGCAGTCCCGCTCTGAAGTTCGATGAGCAGTTCCTC. It codes for CASSPALKFDEQFL.

This clonotype was detected once. V usage is TRBV6-5 and J usage is TRBJ2-3, with 7 bases fitting TRBD2. CDR1 is MNHEY, CDR2 SVGAGI, per germline. This CDR3 region has 16 residues. V lost 2 bases, J lost 11 bases, and 16 bases stayed unmatched. CDR3 DNA: TGTGCCAGCAGTTACGGGCAGCTAGCGGATTACAATGAGCAGTATTTT. Its translation: CASSYGQLADYNEQYF.

This clonotype was seen many times. The V call is TRBV4-1, the J call TRBJ2-3; tentative D call: TRBD1 (5 bases). CDR3 length: 16 residues. The V end lost 5 bases, the J end lost 0 bases, and 15 bases lay between the germline ends. From germline, CDR1 is MGHRA and CDR2 YSYEKL. Here the CDR3 reads CASSDTQASSTDTQYF. In nucleotides, the CDR3 is TGCGCCAGCAGCGATACACAGGCATCTAGCACAGATACGCAGTATTTT.

The V and J genes are TRBV25-1 and TRBJ2-1; 9 bases align to TRBD2. The J call may be incorrect, as the DNA end agrees better with TRBJ2-5. The germline V gene has CDR1 MGHDK and CDR2 SYGVNS. The CDR3 loop spans 14 amino acids. CDR3 nucleotide sequence: TGTGCCAGCAGTGAATACGTGACTAGCGGAGCCCAGTACTTC. It encodes CASSEYVTSGAQYF.

The sample holds many counts of this clonotype. This rearrangement joins TRBV4-1 to TRBJ1-5, with D possibly being TRBD1 (5 bases). The CDR3 sequence is 16 residues long. The V gene lost 0 bases and the J gene lost 4 bases, with 13 bases spanning the gap. Germline V gene data show CDR1 as MGHRA and CDR2 as YSYEKL. The CDR3 sequence is CASSQDIGAVNQPQHF. The CDR3 DNA reads TGCGCCAGCAGCCAAGATATTGGGGCCGTTAATCAGCCCCAGCATTTT.

The chain uses TRBV6-1 and TRBJ2-1; D possibly uses TRBD1 or TRBD2 (6 bases each). Germline CDR1 MNHNS, CDR2 SASEGT. There are 14 residues in the CDR3. V was cut by 9 bases and J by 5 bases, with 17 bases left in between. The CDR3 loop is CASSKRGTDNEQFF. The DNA of the CDR3 is TGTGCCAGTAGTAAAAGGGGGACTGACAATGAGCAGTTCTTC.

This clonotype has a handful of counts. Germline and junction disagree at one end, which may indicate a read error. The J gene is TRBJ2-5, the V gene TRBV10-3; TRBD1 agrees at 7 bases. CDR1 ENHRY and CDR2 SYGVKD come from the germline V gene. The CDR3 contains 14 residues. The CDR3 coding sequence is TGTGCCAGCAGTGAGTTGACAGGGAAGGAGACCCAGTACTTC. Its protein product is CASSELTGKETQYF.

The gene calls are TRBV27 and TRBJ2-3; D possibly corresponds to TRBD2 (6 bases). Germline CDR1 reads MNHEY; CDR2 reads SMNVEV (reference sequence). CDR3 length equals 17 residues. With 6 bases removed from V and 3 bases from J, the gap between germline ends came to 22 bases. The chain's CDR3 is CASRYSAATGVTDTQYF. The CDR3, as DNA: TGTGCCAGCAGATACTCGGCGGCAACGGGAGTGACAGATACGCAGTATTTT.

Within the sample, this clonotype is medium-sized. The V and J genes are TRBV6-1 and TRBJ2-1; 12 nucleotides align to TRBD2. From germline, CDR1 is MNHNS and CDR2 SASEGT. There are 14 residues in the CDR3. With V trimmed by 6 bases and J by 10 bases, 7 bases remained unmatched. CDR3 DNA: TGTGCCAGCAGGAGACTAGCGGGAGATCAGGAGCAGTTCTTC. Translation: CASRRLAGDQEQFF.

The rearrangement joins TRBV6-1 to TRBJ2-1, with TRBD1 identical over 9 bases. The trim removed 3 bases at V and 0 bases at J, leaving 0 bases unmatched. Per the germline V gene, CDR1 is MNHNS and CDR2 is SASEGT. This CDR3 spans 15 amino acids. This CDR3 reads CASSETGGSYNEQFF. CDR3 nucleotide sequence: TGTGCCAGCAGTGAGACAGGGGGCTCCTACAATGAGCAGTTCTTC.

This clonotype was counted many times. J is TRBJ2-1 and V is TRBV6-5, with TRBD1 identical over 8 bases. The length of the CDR3 is 13 residues. After removal of 4 bases from V and 10 bases from J, the junction contained 6 bases not matched to a gene. The V gene's germline CDR1 is MNHEY and CDR2 SVGAGI. This CDR3 reads CASSSTGETEQFF. CDR3 coding DNA: TGTGCCAGCAGTTCGACAGGGGAGACCGAGCAGTTCTTC.

To note about this clonotype: The DNA is omitted, as the CDR3 cannot be located on it reliably, and the CDR3 follows TCRdb's listing. The V gene is TRBV6-1, the J gene TRBJ2-1; the table's D call, TRBD1, has no DNA check behind it. The CDR3 region is 16 residues in length, termini included. Germline loops: CDR1 MNHNS, CDR2 SASEGT. This CDR3 reads CASSETWAVGTDAQFF.

The chain joins TRBV10-2 to TRBJ2-5; 7 nucleotides match TRBD2. The CDR3 has 14 amino acids. Germline V lookup: CDR1 WSHSY, CDR2 SAAADI. V shed 6 bases, J shed 3 bases, and the junction held 7 bases outside the gene matches. Here the CDR3 DNA reads TGCGCCAGCAGCGGGGGGTGGGCCAAAGAGACCCAGTACTTC. It codes for CASSGGWAKETQYF.

The chain is built from TRBV11-3 and TRBJ2-6; 9 nucleotides agree with TRBD1. Germline V gene lookup returns CDR1 SGHNT and CDR2 YENEEA. Unmatched junction bases numbered 7, after V lost 5 bases and J lost 2 bases. The CDR3 is 17 residues long. The CDR3 region is CASSPGQGGPGANVLTF. In DNA, the CDR3 is TGTGCCAGCAGCCCGGGACAGGGAGGACCTGGGGCCAACGTCCTGACTTTC.

V is TRBV6-1 and J is TRBJ2-4, with D possibly TRBD2 on 5 matching bases. CDR3 length: 14 residues. CDR1 is MNHNS, CDR2 SASEGT, per germline. In DNA, the CDR3 is TGTGCGGGGAGTGAGGGCCGTGCAAAACACATTCAGTACTTC. Translated, it gives CAGSEGRAKHIQYF.

The rearrangement joins TRBV6-1 to TRBJ2-2; D unclear. Germline V gene lookup returns CDR1 MNHNS and CDR2 SASEGT. Trimming shortened V by 6 bases and J by 1 base, and 18 bases separated the two germline ends. The CDR3 sequence is 17 residues long. The CDR3 nucleotides are TGTGCCAGCAGCCCCTCCCCTTGGGGTTTGAACACCGGGGAGCTGTTTTTT. It specifies CASSPSPWGLNTGELFF.